This entry lists 29 T cell receptor beta chains sequenced from one sample in a study of blood T cell repertoires in COVID-19. Some clones are missing from TCRdb's copy, which holds only in-frame ones; the method was immunoSEQ multiplex PCR. The data contain tens of thousands of clones, 80% to 90% of them seen just once; the ten biggest clones take up 0.9% to 1.5%. The specimen sequenced was peripheral blood. The receptors derive from a man between 35 and 55 years old with acute or convalescent COVID-19.

This chain joins TRBV5-6 and TRBJ2-1, with D possibly matching TRBD2 (5 bases). V was trimmed by 4 bases and J by 5 bases, leaving 13 bases between them. Germline values: CDR1 SGHDT, CDR2 YYEEEE. CDR3 length equals 14 residues. CDR3 DNA: TGTGCCAGCAGCCGTCGGACGGGGAACAATGAGCAGTTCTTC. As protein: CASSRRTGNNEQFF.

This clone was counted a single time. This chain connects TRBV30 to TRBJ2-1; 7 bases line up with TRBD1. The germline gives CDR1 GTSNPN, CDR2 SVGIG (reference sequence). The ends lost 3 bases at V and 6 bases at J; junction bases unmatched: 5. This CDR3 spans 13 amino acids. In DNA, the CDR3 is TGTGCCTGGAGGAGACAGGGAGCCAATGAGCAGTTCTTC. Protein product: CAWRRQGANEQFF.

As DNA, the CDR3 is TGTGCCAGCAGTTACGTAGCGGGCCAAGAGACCCAGTACTTC. It specifies CASSYVAGQETQYF. The rearrangement joins TRBV6-2 or TRBV6-3 to TRBJ2-5; 7 bases align to TRBD2. V was clipped by 2 bases and J by 1 base; unmatched bases: 1. CDR1 is MNHEY and CDR2 is SVGEGT in the germline V gene. The CDR3 consists of 14 residues.

This chain uses TRBV11-2 with TRBJ1-2, with TRBD1 identical over 7 bases. The CDR3 loop spans 13 amino acids. V gave up 3 bases and J gave up 4 bases; unmatched junction bases: 2. The germline V gene encodes CDR1 SGHAT and CDR2 FQNNGV. CDR3: CASSLDRLYGYTF. CDR3 DNA: TGTGCCAGCAGCTTGGACAGGCTCTATGGCTACACCTTC. The entire variable domain, with the rest obtained from reference TRBV11-2 and TRBJ1-2, is as follows: EAGVAQSPRYKIIEKRQSVAFWCNPISGHATLYWYQQILGQGPKLLIQFQNNGVVDDSQLPKDRFSAERLKGVDSTLKIQPAKLEDSAVYLCASSLDRLYGYTFGSGTRLTVV.

This clone was seen a handful of times. The chain uses TRBV21-1 and TRBJ2-6; the table gives TRBD1 as D, unverified against the DNA. TRBV21-1 is given as a pseudogene. The CDR3 has 18 residues. The CDR3 loop reads CASSKRDRVDSGANVLTF. The CDR3 DNA is TGTGCCAGCAGCAAGAGGGACAGGGTAGACTCTGGGGCCAACGTCCTGACTTTC.

The chain joins TRBV30 to TRBJ1-2; possible D gene TRBD1, 5 bases. The CDR3 sequence is 13 residues long. Germline CDR1 reads GTSNPN; CDR2 reads SVGIG (reference sequence). V lost 8 bases and J lost 5, with 18 bases in between. CDR3 loop: CAQNIDRPYGYTF. DNA of the CDR3: TGTGCCCAAAATATAGACAGACCTTATGGCTACACCTTC.

Written as DNA, the CDR3 is TGCAGTGCTAGTGGCCGACTAGGGACAGACCAAGAGACCCAGTACTTC. This gives the protein CSASGRLGTDQETQYF. V and J are TRBV20-1 and TRBJ2-5; D might be TRBD1 (7 bases). Trimming pared 3 bases from V and 0 bases from J, leaving 17 bases between. The germline V gene encodes CDR1 DFQATT and CDR2 SNEGSKA (reference sequence). CDR3 size: 16 residues.

This clone has only one observation. This sequence joins TRBV9 and TRBJ1-1; D not certain. This CDR3 contains 14 residues. Germline CDR1 and CDR2: SGDLS and YYNGEE. Deletions cut 4 bases from V and 1 base from J, with 11 bases between. In nucleotides, the CDR3 is TGTGCCAGCAGCCCTAGTCTGGGGAACACTGAAGCTTTCTTT. It encodes CASSPSLGNTEAFF.

Only a few counts were recorded for this clone. The CDR3 bases are TGTGCCAGCAGTAACCGACAGAGGGGCTACACCTTC. This sequence encodes CASSNRQRGYTF. V gene TRBV6-5 combines with J gene TRBJ1-2; D might be TRBD1 (5 bases). Per germline, CDR1 MNHEY and CDR2 SVGAGI. The CDR3 consists of 12 residues. V lost 5 bases and J 8 bases, leaving 12 bases between the germline ends.

This chain uses TRBV6-5 with TRBJ1-3; a possible D gene is TRBD1 (6 bases). Trimming took 5 bases from V and 0 from J, leaving 11 bases between them. The CDR3 has 15 residues. Germline V gene sequence: CDR1 MNHEY, CDR2 SVGAGI. This chain's CDR3 is CASSPRGVSGNTIYF. The DNA for the CDR3 is TGTGCCAGCAGTCCCAGGGGCGTCTCTGGAAACACCATATATTTT.

This clone has a single count. Here the CDR3 reads CASSHPGGLYGYTF. The CDR3 DNA is TGTGCCAGCAGCCATCCGGGGGGTCTCTATGGCTACACCTTC. The V call is TRBV3-1 (or the pseudogene TRBV3-2), the J call TRBJ1-2, with a possible D match to TRBD1 (5 bases). Germline values: CDR1 LGHDT, CDR2 YNNKEL (reference sequence). Trimming left V 3 bases short and J 4 bases short, with 12 bases between. CDR3 length: 14 amino acids.

V gene TRBV5-1 combines with J gene TRBJ2-5; TRBD2 aligns across 15 bases. There are 15 residues in the CDR3. Trimming took 5 bases from V and 5 from J; bases not matched to a gene: 4. CDR1 and CDR2 (germline): SGHRS, YFSETQ. Here the CDR3 DNA reads TGCGCCAGCAGTCCCGGACTAGCGGGGGGGGAGACCCAGTACTTC. Amino acid sequence: CASSPGLAGGETQYF.

The chain uses TRBV3-1 (or the pseudogene TRBV3-2) and TRBJ2-3, with 8 bases fitting TRBD2. V shed 0 bases, J shed 6 bases, and the junction held 8 bases outside the gene matches. This CDR3 is built from 16 residues. Per germline, CDR1 LGHDT and CDR2 YNNKEL (reference sequence). CDR3 sequence reads: CASSQDRKRGLDTQYF. CDR3 nucleotide sequence: TGTGCCAGCAGCCAAGATCGGAAGCGGGGGTTGGATACGCAGTATTTT.

CDR3 loop: CASSPHYKETQYF. For the CDR3, the DNA is TGTGCCAGCAGCCCTCATTACAAAGAGACCCAGTACTTC. This chain joins TRBV11-2 and TRBJ2-5; the D is unclear. The V and J ends lost 5 bases and 3 bases respectively, with 10 bases between them. Germline assignment: CDR1 SGHAT and CDR2 FQNNGV. The CDR3 length is 13 residues.

This clone was seen a few times. The chain has TRBV3-1 (or the pseudogene TRBV3-2) and TRBJ1-6; the match to TRBD1 covers 9 bases. In germline, CDR1 is LGHDT, CDR2 YNNKEL (reference sequence). The length of the CDR3 is 14 residues. V lost 1 base to trimming and J lost 11 bases; unmatched junction nucleotides: 3. The CDR3 nucleotides are TGTGCCAGCAGCCAAGCGACAGGGGGGGCACCCCTCCACTTT. This translates into CASSQATGGAPLHF.

This rearrangement joins TRBV3-1 (or the pseudogene TRBV3-2) to TRBJ2-3, with D hard to call. The CDR3 extends over 11 amino acids. CDR1 is LGHDT and CDR2 is YNNKEL in the germline V gene (reference sequence). V was shortened by 5 bases and J by 5 bases, with 5 bases between the two germline ends. Here the CDR3 DNA reads TGTGCCAGCAGCTCACTAGATACGCAGTATTTT. Its translation: CASSSLDTQYF.

The chain links TRBV6-2 or TRBV6-3 to TRBJ2-5; D perhaps matches TRBD2 (6 bases). There are 15 residues in the CDR3. CDR1 is MNHEY, CDR2 SVGEGT, per germline. V lost 5 bases and J 2 bases, leaving 15 bases between the germline ends. The CDR3 loop reads CASSSGGATQETQYF. For the CDR3, the DNA is TGTGCCAGCAGTAGTGGCGGGGCCACTCAAGAGACCCAGTACTTC.

This chain links TRBV11-2 with TRBJ1-1; tentatively, D is TRBD1 (5 bases). There are 16 residues in the CDR3. Trimming stripped 1 base from V and 6 bases from J, with 18 bases between. Germline V CDR1 and CDR2: SGHAT, FQNNGV. CDR3 DNA: TGTGCCAGCAGCTTAGGGGGGGACTTCCAGGACGCTGAAGCTTTCTTT. Translation gives CASSLGGDFQDAEAFF.

The gene calls are TRBV19 and TRBJ1-2; 9 bases line up with TRBD1. The CDR3 consists of 14 residues. Germline V lookup: CDR1 LNHDA, CDR2 SQIVND (reference sequence). V dropped 7 bases and J dropped 5; count of bases not matched to a gene: 8. CDR3 loop: CASIPGQGPYGYTF. In DNA form, the CDR3 reads TGTGCCAGTATACCGGGACAGGGTCCATATGGCTACACCTTC. Filled out from reference TRBV19 and TRBJ1-2, the complete variable domain reads DGGITQSPKYLFRKEGQNVTLSCEQNLNHDAMYWYRQDPGQGLRLIYYSQIVNDFQKGDIAEGYSVSREKKESFPLTVTSAQKNPTAFYLCASIPGQGPYGYTFGSGTRLTVV.

Comment on this clone: Distinct nucleotide sequences in the sample also encode this CDR3. The gene calls are TRBV2 and TRBJ2-3, with D uncertain. Germline V CDR1 and CDR2: SNHLY, FYNNEI. The CDR3 contains 11 residues. V was clipped by 6 bases and J by 2 bases, with 3 bases between them. The CDR3 coding sequence is TGTGCCAGCAGCTACACAGATACGCAGTATTTT. This translates into CASSYTDTQYF.

The rearrangement uses TRBV7-2 and TRBJ1-1; D gene unclear. Trimming pared 1 base from V and 0 bases from J, leaving 12 bases between. The CDR3 loop spans 16 amino acids. CDR1 SGHTA and CDR2 FQGNSA come from the germline V gene. CDR3 loop: CASSLDRRGMNTEAFF. For the CDR3, the DNA is TGTGCCAGCAGCTTAGATCGGCGGGGTATGAACACTGAAGCTTTCTTT.

The rearrangement uses TRBV5-1 and TRBJ1-6; 7 bases are a match to TRBD1. Germline V CDR1 and CDR2: SGHRS, YFSETQ. The CDR3 sequence is 17 residues long. V shed 0 bases and J 0 bases; nucleotides not matched to a gene: 3. The CDR3 reads CASSLEKGASYNSPLHF. CDR3 nucleotide sequence: TGCGCCAGCAGCTTGGAAAAGGGGGCCTCCTATAATTCACCCCTCCACTTT.

The gene calls are TRBV4-1 and TRBJ1-1; 8 bases match TRBD1. The germline gives CDR1 MGHRA, CDR2 YSYEKL. The length of the CDR3 is 15 residues. After removal of 1 base from V and 5 bases from J, the junction contained 6 bases not matched to a gene. The CDR3 DNA reads TGCGCCAGCAGCCAAGGCGCAGGGGGCCGAACTGAAGCTTTCTTT. This encodes CASSQGAGGRTEAFF.

The rearrangement uses TRBV19 and TRBJ1-1; weak D call: TRBD1 (6 bases). V lost 11 bases to trimming and J lost 11 bases, with 18 bases between them. The CDR3 covers 11 residues. Germline V gene lookup returns CDR1 LNHDA and CDR2 SQIVND (reference sequence). The CDR3 DNA is TGTGCCCTCGAGCCGGGACAAGGCGCTTTCTTT. It yields the protein CALEPGQGAFF.

The CDR3 nucleotides read TGTGCCAGCAGCGCACACAGGAAGAACTACAATGAGCAGTTCTTC. This translates into CASSAHRKNYNEQFF. The chain recombines TRBV9 with TRBJ2-1, with D possibly TRBD1 on 5 matching bases. Germline V gene data show CDR1 as SGDLS and CDR2 as YYNGEE. The CDR3 runs 15 residues. V was trimmed by 3 bases and J by 3 bases, leaving 13 bases between them.

J is TRBJ1-2 and V is TRBV21-1. TRBV21-1 is a pseudogene segment. The CDR3 length is 10 residues. CDR3 nucleotides: TGTGCCCTCCTAGGTAATGGCTACACCTTC. It translates to CALLGNGYTF.

This clone was seen once. This chain connects TRBV2 to TRBJ1-6; 8 positions match TRBD1. Germline CDR1 reads SNHLY; CDR2 reads FYNNEI. Trimming took 8 bases from V and 8 from J; bases not matched to a gene: 14. This CDR3 has 16 residues. The CDR3 loop is CASSLFGQGFDSPLHF. DNA of the CDR3: TGTGCCAGCTCACTTTTCGGACAGGGTTTCGATTCACCCCTCCACTTT.

The chain recombines TRBV19 with TRBJ2-3, with a tentative D call TRBD1 (6 bases). V lost 6 bases to trimming and J lost 6 bases, with 16 bases between them. From germline, CDR1 is LNHDA and CDR2 SQIVND (reference sequence). This CDR3 spans 14 amino acids. This CDR3 reads CASSGQQTSDTQYF. The CDR3 region has the DNA TGTGCCAGTAGCGGACAGCAAACGTCGGATACGCAGTATTTT.

The rearrangement uses TRBV2 and TRBJ1-2; D gene uncertain. CDR1 is SNHLY, CDR2 FYNNEI, per germline. CDR3 size: 11 residues. Between the trimmed V and J ends, which lost 10 bases and 6 bases, there was a span of 12 bases. CDR3 sequence: CATRGSHGYTF. The DNA of the CDR3 is TGTGCCACCCGGGGATCACATGGCTACACCTTC.